The entry below gives a single TCR beta chain sequence along with its context. What it recognizes is unknown. Trimming at V came to 5 bases and at J to 4 bases, leaving 8 bases not matched to a gene. This CDR3 is built from 14 residues. Germline V gives CDR1 DFQATT, CDR2 SNEGSKA (reference sequence). These data belong to a study of metastatic and nonmetastatic thyroid tumors. Study context: Repertoire comparison spanned blood and tumor or nodule tissue of malignant and benign thyroid patients. Study-wide findings and caveats: The study reportedly found significantly higher TCR beta diversity in malignant thyroid tumors than benign nodules, in blood and tumor.

In the authors' methods: Across clinicopathological groups, CDR3 differences served as the basis for building a distant-metastasis classifier for papillary thyroid cancer. Using MiXCR, TCRdb re-called clones from the PCR reads. TCRdb assigned the V and J calls; the authors' analysis was not used. Of 26,000 or so clones in the sample, 3.5% to 4% were seen once. Among the patients, none had received any treatment before thyroid surgery. The specimen sequenced was blood. The V call is TRBV20-1, the J call TRBJ2-1; 7 bases map to TRBD1. The TCR originated in a male donor with papillary thyroid cancer or a benign thyroid nodule (not recorded which). Some clones in this sample may be carry-over from other donors' samples. CDR3 sequence: CSARRDSLYNEQFF. The CDR3 DNA reads TGCAGTGCTCGCCGGGACAGCTTATACAATGAGCAGTTCTTC.